Presented here are 9 T cell receptor beta chains from one specimen sequenced in a study of technical replicates of blood from several donors. Produced via immunoSEQ multiplex PCR; TCRdb's table is partial and in-frame only. Here the sample spans about 89,000 clones, 94% being singletons. What was sequenced was T cells isolated from PBMCs. All receptors come from a human donor in good health.

This clone is a singleton in its sample. This chain joins TRBV4-2 and TRBJ1-4, with unresolved D. Trimming shortened V by 5 bases and J by 8 bases, and 15 bases separated the two germline ends. In germline, CDR1 is LGHNA, CDR2 YNFKEQ. This CDR3 contains 14 residues. In DNA, the CDR3 is TGTGCCAGCAGCGAGGTTATTGGCGGGGAAAAACTGTTTTTT. Protein: CASSEVIGGEKLFF.

This clone was recorded only once. The CDR3 here is CASGLYRGLSPLHF. CDR3 nucleotides: TGTGCTAGTGGTTTGTACAGGGGGCTCTCACCCCTCCACTTT. The V and J genes are TRBV12-5 and TRBJ1-6; 9 nucleotides match TRBD1. V lost 2 bases and J lost 10; bases outside the gene matches: 3. There are 14 residues in the CDR3. CDR1 and CDR2 from the germline V gene are LGHNT and FRNRAP.

The chain links TRBV7-9 to TRBJ2-7, with D tentatively TRBD2 (5 bases). Deletions cut 2 bases from V and 6 bases from J, with 20 bases between. Per the germline V gene, CDR1 is SEHNR and CDR2 is FQNEAQ (reference sequence). This CDR3 is built from 16 residues. CDR3: CASSLSGSERSAEQYF. The CDR3 bases are TGTGCCAGCAGCTTAAGCGGCTCCGAAAGGTCGGCCGAGCAGTACTTC. The full variable domain, rest sourced from reference TRBV7-9 and TRBJ2-7, is DTGVSQNPRHKITKRGQNVTFRCDPISEHNRLYWYRQTLGQGPEFLTYFQNEAQLEKSRLLSDRFSAERPKGSFSTLEIQRTEQGDSAMYLCASSLSGSERSAEQYFGPGTRLTVT.

V usage is TRBV12-2 and J usage is TRBJ2-1; TRBD2 was called by the table and not checked on the DNA. TRBV12-2 is deemed a pseudogene. The CDR3 spans 12 residues. This CDR3 reads CPRRSSYNEQFF. CDR3 sequence (DNA): TGTCCCAGACGGAGCTCCTACAATGAGCAGTTCTTC.

V is TRBV7-2 and J is TRBJ1-2; 7 nucleotides line up with TRBD1. The CDR3 is 13 residues long. Per the germline V gene, CDR1 is SGHTA and CDR2 is FQGNSA. The ends lost 7 bases at V and 6 bases at J; junction bases unmatched: 8. The CDR3 spells CASTRDRANGYTF. The CDR3 nucleotides are TGTGCCAGCACCCGAGACAGGGCCAATGGCTACACCTTC.

The rearrangement uses TRBV6-1 and TRBJ2-1; tentatively, D is TRBD1 (5 bases). The CDR3 is 16 residues long. Trimming took off 4 bases at V and 0 bases at J, with 13 bases between the two ends. Germline V gene lookup returns CDR1 MNHNS and CDR2 SASEGT. CDR3 DNA: TGTGCCAGCAGTGGATTGGCAGACAGCTCCTACAATGAGCAGTTCTTC. As protein: CASSGLADSSYNEQFF.

The chain uses TRBV9 and TRBJ2-3; no clear D. The CDR3 has 15 residues. The V gene's germline CDR1 is SGDLS and CDR2 YYNGEE. V lost 0 bases and J 0 bases, leaving 8 bases between the germline ends. CDR3 region: CASSVELYSTDTQYF. In DNA, the CDR3 is TGTGCCAGCAGCGTAGAACTATATAGCACAGATACGCAGTATTTT.

The rearrangement links TRBV2 to TRBJ1-1; D gene uncertain. The V and J ends lost 8 bases and 4 bases respectively, with 14 bases between them. This CDR3 region has 13 residues. Germline-derived CDR1 and CDR2 are SNHLY and FYNNEI. The DNA of the CDR3 is TGTGCCAGCGGAGGGTCCTGGGGCACTGAAGCTTTCTTT. Its protein product is CASGGSWGTEAFF.

The rearrangement uses TRBV6-1 and TRBJ2-3; a weak D match, TRBD2 (6 bases). V lost 3 bases and J lost 2, with 15 bases in between. The CDR3 sequence is 16 residues long. The germline gives CDR1 MNHNS, CDR2 SASEGT. CDR3: CASSDVAGSLTDTQYF. The DNA of the CDR3 is TGTGCCAGCAGTGATGTGGCGGGGAGTCTCACAGATACGCAGTATTTT.